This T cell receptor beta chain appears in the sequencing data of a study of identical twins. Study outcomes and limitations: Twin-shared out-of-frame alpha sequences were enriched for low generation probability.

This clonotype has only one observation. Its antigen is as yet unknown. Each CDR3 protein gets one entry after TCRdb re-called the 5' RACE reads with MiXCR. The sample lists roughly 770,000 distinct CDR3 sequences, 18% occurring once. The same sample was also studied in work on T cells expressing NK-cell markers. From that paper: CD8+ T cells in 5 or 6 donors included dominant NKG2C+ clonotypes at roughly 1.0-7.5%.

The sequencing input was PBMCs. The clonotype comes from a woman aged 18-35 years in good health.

DNA for the CDR3: TGTGCCAGCAGCGTTATACTAGCGGGGGCGGAAGAGACCCAGTACTTC. Its translation: CASSVILAGAEETQYF. The rearrangement joins TRBV7-9 to TRBJ2-5, with 11 bases matching TRBD2. V shed 5 bases, J shed 3 bases, and the junction held 8 bases outside the gene matches. The CDR3 contains 16 residues. Germline CDR1 SEHNR, CDR2 FQNEAQ (reference sequence).